The 28 T cell receptor beta chains below were found in one sample sequenced in a study of OX40 agonist ivuxolimab in advanced cancers. Some clones are missing from TCRdb's copy, which holds only in-frame ones; the method was immunoSEQ multiplex PCR. Here the sample spans 25,000 to 30,000 clones, about 86% being singletons. This specimen consisted of CD4+ or CD8+ T cells sorted from blood, obtained in a trial of the OX40 agonist ivuxolimab. The receptor source for this set is an adult with an advanced solid tumor such as melanoma, head and neck, liver or kidney cancer.

The V and J genes are TRBV5-6 and TRBJ2-1; D call uncertain. V was pared by 1 base and J by 7 bases, with 12 bases between. This CDR3 region has 14 residues. In germline, CDR1 is SGHDT, CDR2 YYEEEE. The CDR3 DNA reads TGTGCCAGCAGCTTGTTAAGGGCCTCAAATGAGCAGTTCTTC. This encodes CASSLLRASNEQFF.

This chain connects TRBV7-9 to TRBJ2-5; unclear D gene. V was clipped by 5 bases and J by 4 bases, with 11 bases between them. This CDR3 region has 13 residues. Germline values: CDR1 SEHNR, CDR2 FQNEAQ (reference sequence). The CDR3 reads CASSHRWVETQYF. The CDR3 nucleotides are TGTGCCAGCAGCCACCGTTGGGTAGAGACCCAGTACTTC.

The rearrangement links TRBV7-3 to TRBJ2-7; the D gene is possibly TRBD1 (8 bases). V was clipped by 5 bases and J by 0 bases, with 14 bases between them. CDR1 and CDR2 from the germline V gene are SGHTA and FQGTGA. This CDR3 has 15 amino acids. The CDR3 region is CASSRTGGGSYEQYF. CDR3 nucleotide sequence: TGTGCCAGCAGCCGCACAGGGGGGGGCTCCTACGAGCAGTACTTC.

The gene calls are TRBV11-2 and TRBJ2-1, with D perhaps TRBD1 or TRBD2 (6 bases each). V was shortened by 5 bases and J by 4 bases, with 15 bases between the two germline ends. The CDR3 spans 15 residues. Per germline, CDR1 SGHAT and CDR2 FQNNGV. CDR3 coding DNA: TGTGCCAGCAGCCCCGCCCGGGGGCAGTACAATGAGCAGTTCTTC. Its protein is CASSPARGQYNEQFF.

This clone was seen only a few times. The rearrangement uses TRBV28 and TRBJ2-2; D not resolved. This CDR3 region has 15 residues. From germline, CDR1 is MDHEN and CDR2 SYDVKM. V was pared by 3 bases and J by 4 bases, with 12 bases between. The CDR3 DNA follows: TGTGCCAGCAGTTTGGCCGACCTGACCACCGGGGAGCTGTTTTTT. This codes for CASSLADLTTGELFF. The complete variable domain, with remaining parts taken from reference TRBV28 and TRBJ2-2, reads DVKVTQSSRYLVKRTGEKVFLECVQDMDHENMFWYRQDPGLGLRLIYFSYDVKMKEKGDIPEGYSVSREKKERFSLILESASTNQTSMYLCASSLADLTTGELFFGEGSRLTVL.

The CDR3 DNA reads TGCGCCAGCAGTGAGCGCAGGGTGCGAGACAATGAGCAGTTCTTC. Protein product: CASSERRVRDNEQFF. The genes are TRBV10-2 and TRBJ2-1, with a tentative D call TRBD1 (5 bases). Germline CDR1 is WSHSY and CDR2 is SAAADI. This CDR3 is built from 15 residues. The V and J ends lost 2 bases and 5 bases respectively, with 13 bases between them.

The table lists this clone with a count of one. The V call is TRBV6-5, the J call TRBJ1-1; 7 nucleotides align to TRBD1. Trimming at V came to 8 bases and at J to 4 bases, leaving 10 bases not matched to a gene. The CDR3 totals 14 residues. CDR1 MNHEY and CDR2 SVGAGI come from the germline V gene. The CDR3 is CASLPQGGGTEAFF. The CDR3 DNA follows: TGTGCCAGCCTGCCCCAGGGGGGAGGCACTGAAGCTTTCTTT.

Only a few counts were recorded for this clone. The chain uses TRBV6-1 and TRBJ1-5; no firm D call. CDR3 length: 15 residues. Trimming pared 5 bases from V and 0 bases from J, leaving 11 bases between. Germline V gene data show CDR1 as MNHNS and CDR2 as SASEGT. CDR3 region: CASSPEPYSNQPQHF. The CDR3 region has the DNA TGTGCCAGCAGTCCCGAGCCTTATAGCAATCAGCCCCAGCATTTT.

This chain joins TRBV7-9 and TRBJ2-1, with 9 nucleotides matching TRBD1. The ends lost 8 bases at V and 6 bases at J; junction bases unmatched: 8. The CDR3 length is 14 residues. In germline, CDR1 is SEHNR, CDR2 FQNEAQ (reference sequence). The CDR3 is CASLGRDRVNEQFF. The CDR3 DNA reads TGTGCCAGCTTGGGCCGGGACAGGGTCAATGAGCAGTTCTTC.

CDR3 nucleotide sequence: TGTGCCAGCAGTCTTTATGGGACTGAAGCTTTCTTT. Translated, it gives CASSLYGTEAFF. The rearrangement uses TRBV7-2 and TRBJ1-1; D is ambiguous. CDR1 SGHTA and CDR2 FQGNSA come from the germline V gene. The V end was cut by 6 bases, the J end by 5 bases, with 10 bases between. The CDR3 is 12 amino acids.

The V and J genes are TRBV9 and TRBJ2-1; D is uncertain. Germline values: CDR1 SGDLS, CDR2 YYNGEE. Trimming stripped 2 bases from V and 4 bases from J, with 7 bases between. The CDR3 covers 13 residues. CDR3 region: CASSVESYNEQFF. CDR3 nucleotide sequence: TGTGCCAGCAGCGTTGAGTCGTACAATGAGCAGTTCTTC.

Comments on this clone: This sample also contains other DNA sequences that code for the same CDR3. This chain links TRBV2 with TRBJ1-2; 7 nucleotides agree with TRBD1. Trimming cost V 6 bases and J 2 bases; bases outside gene matches: 9. CDR1 and CDR2 (germline): SNHLY, FYNNEI. This CDR3 region has 15 residues. The CDR3 coding sequence is TGTGCCAGCAGGGCAGGGGGGTACAAGAACTATGGCTACACCTTC. As protein: CASRAGGYKNYGYTF.

The genes are TRBV15 and TRBJ1-5; a possible D gene is TRBD1 (5 bases). Trimming stripped 0 bases from V and 7 bases from J, with 13 bases between. The CDR3 length is 15 residues. In germline, CDR1 is LNHNV, CDR2 YYDKDF (reference sequence). CDR3 sequence: CATSRDGGGGQPQHF. For the CDR3, the DNA is TGTGCCACCAGCAGAGATGGGGGAGGTGGACAGCCCCAGCATTTT.

The rearrangement links TRBV7-9 to TRBJ1-1, with D tentatively TRBD1 (6 bases). From germline, CDR1 is SEHNR and CDR2 FQNEAQ (reference sequence). With 6 bases removed from V and 5 bases from J, the gap between germline ends came to 16 bases. The CDR3 is 14 residues long. As DNA, the CDR3 is TGTGCCAGCAGTTCGACGGGGGGGCCTACTGAAGCTTTCTTT. Translated, it gives CASSSTGGPTEAFF. Full variable domain (outside the CDR3, taken from reference TRBV7-9 and TRBJ1-1): DTGVSQNPRHKITKRGQNVTFRCDPISEHNRLYWYRQTLGQGPEFLTYFQNEAQLEKSRLLSDRFSAERPKGSFSTLEIQRTEQGDSAMYLCASSSTGGPTEAFFGQGTRLTVV.

The chain carries TRBV4-2 and TRBJ1-1, with D hard to call. The length of the CDR3 is 17 residues. V was trimmed by 3 bases and J by 1 base, leaving 18 bases between them. The germline CDR1 and CDR2 sequences are LGHNA and YNFKEQ. The CDR3 DNA follows: TGTGCCAGCAGCCACAGACCAGAGATGGCAGGGAACACTGAAGCTTTCTTT. Protein sequence: CASSHRPEMAGNTEAFF.

This chain links TRBV7-8 with TRBJ2-3; either TRBD1 or TRBD2 may supply D (6 bases each). This CDR3 has 15 amino acids. The germline CDR1 and CDR2 sequences are SGHVS and FQNEAQ. The V and J ends lost 8 bases and 6 bases respectively, with 21 bases between them. The CDR3 region is CASAGLGGFWDTQYF. The CDR3 DNA follows: TGTGCCAGCGCGGGGTTAGGGGGGTTTTGGGATACGCAGTATTTT.

This clone has just a few counts. This rearrangement joins TRBV27 to TRBJ2-7, with no clear D. V was pared by 6 bases and J by 3 bases, with 6 bases between. This CDR3 is 11 amino acids long. Per germline, CDR1 MNHEY and CDR2 SMNVEV (reference sequence). CDR3 protein: CASRQNYEQYF. The CDR3, as DNA: TGTGCCAGCAGACAGAACTACGAGCAGTACTTC.

The chain uses TRBV7-3 and TRBJ2-3; 9 bases are a match to TRBD2. V lost 4 bases, J lost 3 bases, and 11 bases stayed unmatched. From germline, CDR1 is SGHTA and CDR2 FQGTGA. This CDR3 contains 17 residues. This CDR3 reads CASSSSPGTSSTDTQYF. The CDR3 nucleotides read TGTGCCAGCAGCTCCTCCCCGGGGACTAGCTCTACAGATACGCAGTATTTT.

The CDR3 DNA reads TGTGCCAGCAGGATTAGCGGGAGGGCGGGGGATACGCAGTATTTT. Protein sequence: CASRISGRAGDTQYF. V gene TRBV28 combines with J gene TRBJ2-3; 11 nucleotides agree with TRBD2. The CDR3 is 15 residues long. Germline V gene sequence: CDR1 MDHEN, CDR2 SYDVKM. J gave up 6 bases and V 6 bases, and 8 bases lay outside the gene matches.

This clone has just one count. The chain employs TRBV9 and TRBJ2-6, with D maybe TRBD1 (5 bases). Germline V gene sequence: CDR1 SGDLS, CDR2 YYNGEE. The CDR3 length is 16 residues. The V end lost 3 bases, the J end lost 6 bases, and 16 bases lay between the germline ends. The CDR3 loop is CASSESRDWEANVLTF. The CDR3 DNA sequence: TGTGCCAGCAGCGAGAGCAGGGATTGGGAGGCCAACGTCCTGACTTTC.

The gene calls are TRBV11-2 and TRBJ1-6; D uncertain. Trimming removed 7 bases at V and 12 bases at J, with 16 bases between. CDR3 size: 13 residues. Germline loops: CDR1 SGHAT, CDR2 FQNNGV. The CDR3, as DNA: TGTGCCAGCACCCTGTCAGTTGGGCGACCCCTCCACTTT. Residues: CASTLSVGRPLHF.

The chain is built from TRBV7-9 and TRBJ2-5, with no clear D. The CDR3 has 11 residues. Germline V gives CDR1 SEHNR, CDR2 FQNEAQ (reference sequence). V lost 10 bases, J lost 5 bases, and 11 bases lay in between. The CDR3 protein is CAILPEETQYF. The CDR3 nucleotides read TGTGCCATCCTCCCCGAGGAGACCCAGTACTTC.

The J gene is TRBJ1-2, the V gene TRBV6-5; TRBD1 might be the D (6 bases). This CDR3 contains 14 residues. V was clipped by 4 bases and J by 4 bases, with 13 bases between them. The V gene's germline CDR1 is MNHEY and CDR2 SVGAGI. CDR3 nucleotide sequence: TGTGCCAGCAGTTCCCTAGACAGGACCTATGGCTACACCTTC. Translating it yields CASSSLDRTYGYTF.

V gene TRBV7-6 combines with J gene TRBJ2-1; tentatively, D is TRBD2 (6 bases). Germline V lookup: CDR1 SGHVS, CDR2 FNYEAQ. This CDR3 has 19 amino acids. Trimming left V 5 bases short and J 0 bases short, with 23 bases between. CDR3 region: CASSNWYDGRDFSYNEQFF. In DNA form, the CDR3 reads TGTGCCAGCAGCAACTGGTATGACGGGAGAGATTTCTCCTACAATGAGCAGTTCTTC.

This rearrangement joins TRBV7-9 to TRBJ2-6; D perhaps matches TRBD1 (7 bases). Germline lookup yields CDR1 SEHNR and CDR2 FQNEAQ (reference sequence). The CDR3 spans 18 residues. V shed 6 bases and J shed 2 bases, with 20 bases lying between them. Here the CDR3 reads CASRRRDSKETGANVLTF. The CDR3 nucleotides read TGTGCCAGCAGACGGAGGGACAGCAAAGAGACTGGGGCCAACGTCCTGACTTTC.

The chain couples TRBV27 to TRBJ1-6; perhaps TRBD1 as D (6 bases). V lost 3 bases and J lost 7, with 16 bases in between. Germline V lookup: CDR1 MNHEY, CDR2 SMNVEV (reference sequence). The CDR3 totals 16 residues. The CDR3 loop is CASSFQGGRLNSPLHF. The CDR3, as DNA: TGTGCCAGCAGTTTTCAAGGGGGGCGGTTGAATTCACCCCTCCACTTT.

The chain couples TRBV5-1 to TRBJ2-7; TRBD1 agrees at 8 bases. The V gene's germline CDR1 is SGHRS and CDR2 YFSETQ. V trimming: 0 bases; J trimming: 0 bases; junction bases outside the gene matches: 2. The CDR3 sequence is 15 residues long. Written as DNA, the CDR3 is TGCGCCAGCAGCTTGGCACAGGGGGGCTCCTACGAGCAGTACTTC. Translation gives CASSLAQGGSYEQYF. The full variable domain, in which reference TRBV5-1 and TRBJ2-7 provide the parts outside the CDR3, is KAGVTQTPRYLIKTRGQQVTLSCSPISGHRSVSWYQQTPGQGLQFLFEYFSETQRNKGNFPGRFSGRQFSNSRSEMNVSTLELGDSALYLCASSLAQGGSYEQYFGPGTRLTVT.

The CDR3 region is CASSIGTGNPYEQYF. The CDR3 DNA is TGTGCCAGTAGTATCGGGACAGGTAATCCCTACGAGCAGTACTTC. J is TRBJ2-7 and V is TRBV19; 8 bases map to TRBD1. Germline V gene lookup returns CDR1 LNHDA and CDR2 SQIVND (reference sequence). CDR3 size: 15 residues. The V segment lost 3 bases and the J segment 2 bases; nucleotides outside the gene matches: 6.